This TCR beta chain originates from a study of control samples from healthy donors and cancer patients. The V gene's germline CDR1 is MNHEY and CDR2 SMNVEV (reference sequence). V lost 3 bases and J lost 1, with 6 bases in between. CDR3 length: 13 residues. This table comes from immunoSEQ multiplex PCR, and its TCRdb copy is limited to in-frame clones, with some not included. Here the sample spans some 170,000 clones, approximately 96% being singletons. The sequence was collected from a woman aged 25 to 39 in good health. The V call is TRBV27, the J call TRBJ1-1, with no clear D. Sequences were obtained from blood. CDR3 protein: CASSFRQNTEAFF. The CDR3 nucleotides are TGTGCCAGCAGTTTCCGACAGAACACTGAAGCTTTCTTT.